This TCR beta chain was sequenced in a study of radiotherapy plus CTLA-4 blockade in lung cancer (dated by TCRdb to between 2017 and 2018). Context from the whole study: Objective responses occurred in around 20% of enrolled patients, and around 29% achieved disease control. General findings and caveats noted by the study authors: The strongest predictors of response were reported to be early dynamic shifts in blood T cell clones along with a rise in serum interferon-beta following radiation. TCR clones derived from tumors expanded in peripheral blood after treatment with radiotherapy and ipilimumab.

Library creation used the immunoSEQ multiplex PCR assay. The source is immuneACCESS, and TCRdb retained only in-frame sequences with V and J called. Part of the clones is not carried over; for the studies checked, unresolved V genes explain less than half of this, and the remainder is unexplained. This sample holds 35,000 to 40,000 clones; approximately 86% were observed only once. Jointly, the top ten make up 22% of the sample. The study tested focal radiation therapy combined with CTLA-4 blockade (ipilimumab) in patients with chemo-refractory metastatic non-small-cell lung cancer. Remarks on this clone: Its antigen is currently not known. Base qualities are missing; no much larger clone stands one base away.

The sequence derives from a human donor with non-small cell lung cancer whose response to radiotherapy plus ipilimumab could not be evaluated. The input for sequencing was peripheral blood, taken from a patient treated with radiotherapy plus ipilimumab.

The CDR3 protein sequence reads: CASSKVRRIPSVDGF. The bases are TGTGCCAGCAGCAAAGTGAGGCGTATCCCCTCGGTAGACGGCTTC. Recombination linked TRBV21-1 to TRBJ2-7; the table gives TRBD2 as D, unverified against the DNA. TRBV21-1 corresponds to a pseudogene. Reading from cysteine to phenylalanine, the CDR3 counts 15 amino acids. The only DNA kept is the CDR3, 45 bases in frame from the first base.